This paragraph reports one TCR beta chain. This clonotype was detected once. Its antigen is still unknown. An end of the junction does not agree with germline; a read error may underlie this. The method behind the library was 5' RACE. The sequencer was an Illumina HiSeq 2500. A second PCR of about 6 to 12 cycles was run with a J-beta primer mix and a sample-barcoded 5' primer. A unique molecular identifier was introduced onto each TCR beta cDNA molecule by a template-switch 5' adaptor carrying 12 random nucleotides. At least 2.5 million CDR3-containing paired-end reads were obtained from each sample. First-strand cDNA synthesis was performed from all RNA using the Mint cDNA synthesis kit, with priming by a TRBC-specific oligonucleotide. All cDNA was treated with uracil-DNA glycosylase and then went through a first 18-cycle PCR with the universal primers M1SS and BC2_uni_R. On the authors' methods: For normalization, 1 million high-quality reads, each with a distinct molecular identifier, were randomly selected from each sample. Reads with shared molecular identifiers were discarded instead of being binned into consensus sequences. MiTCR, with a Q25 quality threshold and the strictest error-elimination algorithm, was used for CDR3 identification, clonotype clustering and error correction. A nonparametric unseen species model using Euler transformation provided a lower-bound estimate of total TCR beta diversity. TCRdb reprocessed the public reads (quality trimming at Q25 with fastp, clone calling with MiXCR) and kept in-frame beta chains. One record per CDR3 amino acid sequence lists the most common genes and DNA. These V and J calls are TCRdb output, not the study's own analysis. This sample lists 750,000 to 1,000,000 distinct CDR3 sequences; roughly 29% were detected once. The ten largest clones add up to about 10% of the sample.

The donors were roughly 39 Caucasian individuals from Russia, aged 6 to 90 years, who were systemically healthy. Each donor gave around 9.9 milliliters of peripheral blood, collected into EDTA-treated Vacutainer tubes. Ficoll-Paque density-gradient centrifugation was used to isolate PBMCs, with at least 6.5 million per sample. Total RNA, at least 5 micrograms per sample, was extracted from PBMCs with Trizol reagent. Naive CD45RAhigh/CD27high T cell percentages were measured by flow cytometry on a PBMC aliquot from every donor. The source of the sample is a study of blood T cells in healthy people across ages (dated by TCRdb to 2014 to 2015). Study-wide context: In model experiments, template switching captured about one uniquely barcoded TCR beta cDNA molecule for every two T cells. The study analyzed two additional independent replicas of 1 million unique cDNA reads from the same blood draw for two donors, one aged 18 to 30 and one aged 80 or older. Donors were grouped into four age groups: young (average approximately 16 years), middle-aged (39), aged (around 60) and long-lived (82). The study measured age-related changes in TCR beta repertoire diversity using deep sequencing normalized with unique cDNA molecular identifiers. What the research found in general, with its limitations: Donor CMV infection status was unknown, potentially confounding age-related changes in expanded clonotypes. There was a strong correlation between observed TCR beta diversity and the percentage of naive T cells measured by flow cytometry. Observed TCR beta diversity per million T cells fell roughly linearly with age, and a significant reduction was already apparent by age roughly 40. Compared with the aged group, the long-lived group had more naive CD4+ T cells, fewer expanded clones and increased TCR diversity, suggesting age selection. Estimates of total diversity from one million sequenced T cells were regarded as lower bounds and underestimates. Since profiling was done on bulk unsorted PBMCs, naive and antigen-experienced compartments could not be conclusively compared.

These data were also reused for a study on T cells of mothers and their children. The second publication reports: Nine systemically healthy Caucasian individuals served as donors, namely three mothers together with their six children. cDNA synthesis consumed the entire amount of extracted RNA, loaded at approximately 1.4 ug RNA in each 15 ul reaction. Sample barcodes and 2-4 random nucleotides were added via the M1S primer in the second PCR. Over 8 million TCR beta CDR3 reads were obtained for each mother, and millions of reads were obtained for each child. Thymic selection shapes the output of TCR recombination in a similar way in related and unrelated pairs, and inherited differences have a minor effect. Normalized repertoire overlap was always found to be slightly, but never significantly, higher in related mother-child pairs than in unrelated mother-child pairs. No persistent microchimeric T cell clones were detected, at a sensitivity of roughly 99 clones per million clonotypes. The study used deep NGS to compare TCR beta repertoires of mothers and children, seeking features distinguishing related mother-child pairs from unrelated individuals. On average, the children were about 10 +/- 4 years old, while the mothers were approximately 41 +/- 4 years old. After adapters were ligated using NEBNext reagents, the libraries underwent 100+100 nt paired-end sequencing on an Illumina HiSeq 2000. To avoid cross-contamination, the mother libraries and the child libraries were prepared a month apart and sequenced in separate runs. For each donor, somewhere between about 450,000 and 2,000,000 distinct TCR beta clonotypes were identified. Naive TCR beta clonotypes were estimated from low-frequency clonotypes matched to each donor's FACS-determined naive share, without sorting.

The receptor comes from a woman in her thirties or forties in good health. The specimen sequenced was blood.

For the CDR3, the sequence is CASSLAGAQTQFF. In nucleotide form, the sequence is TGTGCCAGCAGCCTAGCGGGGGCGCAGACCCAGTTCTTC. This sequence uses TRBV7-2 and TRBJ2-1; 10 of the junction bases match TRBD2. The germline V gene supplies CDR1 SGHTA and CDR2 FQGNSA. The CDR3 runs 13 amino acids, cysteine and phenylalanine included. Only the CDR3 DNA is retained, 39 bases long and in frame from the first base.